The T cell receptor beta chain described here comes from a study of CD8+ T cells in alopecia areata listed by TCRdb under 2018. Concerning the study at large: The treated patients, all with moderate-to-severe alopecia areata, were enrolled in an open-label pilot trial of oral tofacitinib given at 5 to 10 mg twice daily. For the treated patients, the SALT score, which quantifies what percentage of scalp surface area is affected, served as the measure of disease severity. Scalp clonality was compared among normal scalp (n=4), patchy alopecia areata scalp (n=8), and alopecia totalis/universalis scalp (n=8). Scalp tissue and sorted CD4+ and CD8+ peripheral blood T cells from patchy and totalis/universalis alopecia areata patients and from healthy controls were covered by human TCRbeta sequencing. Tofacitinib was administered for 6 to 18 months, and 6 months of follow-up off drug were then conducted to assess delayed response and recurrence. RNA was obtained with the PAXgene miRNA kit for fixed scalp, the miRNeasy kit for PBMCs, and the RNeasy kit for mouse skin. Amplification of TCRbeta CDR3 regions was done by immunoSEQ multiplex PCR using 35 Vbeta forward primers and 13 Jbeta reverse primers. The study used high-throughput TCRbeta sequencing to examine T cell clonal expansion in alopecia areata, in both the C3H/HeJ mouse model and human patients. Tofacitinib-treated patients had biopsies at baseline and at 4 and 24 weeks of treatment, with a later scalp biopsy in several patients.

According to the study, the label for this sample's time point signals: four to five weeks on oral tofacitinib. Taken with the paper, the label for treatment or condition translates to: oral pan-JAK inhibitor, 5-10 mg twice daily. From alopecia areata patients, peripheral blood was collected along with lesional scalp punch biopsies. PBMCs were isolated by density centrifugation and stained for CD3, CD4 and CD8, and CD4+ and CD8+ T cells were sorted on a FACSAria. What the research found in general, with its limitations: Shared TCR sequences between patients were less evident than in mice, which may be partly attributable to HLA diversity in the patient population. Many expanded lesional clones persisted in scalp and blood during tofacitinib treatment, which may partly explain relapse after stopping treatment. Because the treated cohort was small and included a single nonresponder, larger studies are needed to assess links between baseline CD8+ expansion and response. Tofacitinib significantly decreased scalp clonality and the number of expanded CD8+ clones among the top 100 scalp clones. Unlike mouse skin, where gammadelta T cells dominate, normal human skin contains resident alphabeta T cells that get sequenced too, which complicates analysis of the scalp TCR repertoire. Compared with normal scalp, lesional scalp had higher clonality and more expanded CD8+ clones, particularly in alopecia totalis/universalis, a pattern that suggests antigenic drive.

Library generation was performed with the immunoSEQ multiplex PCR assay. For TCR sequencing, RNA was extracted from every sample and reverse transcribed into cDNA to serve as template. SuperScript III was used for first-strand cDNA synthesis, primed with a 2:1 mix of oligo-dT and random hexamers. A synthetic immune receptor repertoire was used to measure amplification bias, and any remaining bias was corrected computationally. In the original analysis: After raw reads were preprocessed to remove errors, the CDR3 was defined following IMGT conventions as running from the conserved cysteine to phenylalanine. Clonality was calculated as 1 minus Shannon entropy normalized by log2 of the number of productive unique TCRs. Whether each scalp clone was CD4 or CD8 was inferred by checking scalp TCRbeta sequences against the CD4 and CD8 repertoires from sorted blood. This immuneACCESS table, as held by TCRdb, lists in-frame sequences with V and J called but not all clones. Of the missing ones, under half trace to an unresolved V gene in checked studies; the others have no known cause. V and J calls and clone size follow that table, whereas D and trimming were derived from the DNA. The sample table contains more than 100,000 clones; only one count was recorded for 53% of them. Just over 0.45% of the sample goes to the ten largest clones.

Comments on this clone: No antigen is known for it. Base qualities are not recorded, but no much larger clone differs from it by a single base.

The CDR3 starts with the cysteine, ends with the phenylalanine, and has 11 residues. The only DNA kept is the CDR3, 33 bases in frame from the first base. V is reduced by 6 bases and J by 13 bases, leaving a spacing of 16 bases between them. CDR1 SQVTM and CDR2 ANQGSEA were looked up in the germline V gene. Sequenced here: CD4+ T cells sorted from blood, sampled at week 4, from a patient treated with tofacitinib. The origin of this receptor is a human donor with alopecia areata. The chain couples TRBV29-1 to TRBJ1-5, with the D segment identity uncertain. This receptor has the CDR3 CSVTRSGLQHF. The bases read TGCAGCGTAACGAGGAGTGGACTGCAGCATTTT.